This is a list of T cell receptor beta chains from one sample in a study of technical replicates of blood from a few donors. Only in-frame clones appear in the TCRdb table, and some are missing; sequencing was by immunoSEQ multiplex PCR. Of approximately 49,000 clones listed, 92% were seen once; the top ten hold approximately 3.6%. Sequences were obtained from PBMCs. These receptors originate from a human donor in good health. Some clones in this sample may be carry-over from other donors' samples. Each CDR3 is given with its conserved first and last residue. The D gene is left open where the match is weak. Clone size is not always given. Where it is, it says once, few, many or a class for expanded clones.

v_gene: TRBV7-6; d_gene: -; j_gene: TRBJ1-1; abundance: -; CDR3aa: CASSLSGNTGMNTEAFF; CDR3nt: TGTGCCAGCAGCTTGTCAGGAAACACCGGCATGAACACTGAAGCTTTCTTT
v_gene: TRBV5-4; d_gene: TRBD1; j_gene: TRBJ1-6; abundance: -; CDR3aa: CASSLRWGSQGTYNSPLHF; CDR3nt: TGTGCCAGCAGCTTGAGGTGGGGGTCACAGGGGACGTATAATTCACCCCTCCACTTT
v_gene: TRBV4-1; d_gene: -; j_gene: TRBJ2-5; abundance: -; CDR3aa: CASSQSAGAPWETQYF; CDR3nt: TGCGCCAGCAGCCAGTCTGCGGGGGCCCCCTGGGAGACCCAGTACTTC
v_gene: TRBV7-2; d_gene: TRBD2; j_gene: TRBJ2-7; abundance: -; CDR3aa: CASSSLAGVSEQYF; CDR3nt: TGTGCCAGCAGCTCCCTTGCGGGGGTATCCGAGCAGTACTTC
v_gene: TRBV6-1; d_gene: TRBD1; j_gene: TRBJ2-7; abundance: -; CDR3aa: CASKDTGGYEQYF; CDR3nt: TGTGCCAGCAAAGATACAGGGGGCTACGAGCAGTACTTC
v_gene: TRBV30; d_gene: -; j_gene: TRBJ1-2; abundance: -; CDR3aa: CAWSGNRDGYTF; CDR3nt: TGTGCCTGGAGTGGAAACAGGGATGGCTACACCTTC
v_gene: TRBV6-5; d_gene: -; j_gene: TRBJ1-1; abundance: -; CDR3aa: CASTTWGGRLTEAFF; CDR3nt: TGTGCCAGCACCACGTGGGGGGGCCGGCTCACTGAAGCTTTCTTT
v_gene: TRBV30; d_gene: -; j_gene: TRBJ1-1; abundance: -; CDR3aa: CAWSFPEYATWMRAFF; CDR3nt: TGTGCCTGGAGTTTCCCCGAGTACGCAACGTGGATGCGGGCTTTCTTT
v_gene: TRBV28; d_gene: -; j_gene: TRBJ1-6; abundance: once; CDR3aa: CASSVTGSTNYNSPLHF; CDR3nt: TGTGCCAGCAGTGTAACGGGGTCAACGAACTATAATTCACCCCTCCACTTT
v_gene: TRBV5-1; d_gene: TRBD2; j_gene: TRBJ2-7; abundance: once; CDR3aa: CASSWSGENSEQYF; CDR3nt: TGCGCCAGCAGCTGGAGCGGGGAAAACAGCGAGCAGTACTTC
v_gene: TRBV9; d_gene: TRBD1; j_gene: TRBJ1-1; abundance: -; CDR3aa: CASSVLTGQGEAFF; CDR3nt: TGTGCCAGCAGCGTATTGACGGGACAGGGTGAAGCTTTCTTT